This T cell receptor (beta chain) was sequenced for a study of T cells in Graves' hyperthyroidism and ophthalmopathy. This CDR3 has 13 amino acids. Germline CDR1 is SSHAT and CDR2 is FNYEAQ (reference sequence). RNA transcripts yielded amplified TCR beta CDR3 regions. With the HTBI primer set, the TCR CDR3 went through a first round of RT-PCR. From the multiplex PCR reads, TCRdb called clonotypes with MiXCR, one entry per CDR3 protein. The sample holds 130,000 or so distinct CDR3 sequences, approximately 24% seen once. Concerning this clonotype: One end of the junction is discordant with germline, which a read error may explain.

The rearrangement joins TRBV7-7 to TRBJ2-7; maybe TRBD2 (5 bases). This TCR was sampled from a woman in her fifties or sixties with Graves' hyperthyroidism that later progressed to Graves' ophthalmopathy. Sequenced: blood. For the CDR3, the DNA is TGTGCTAGCAGCTCATCCACTAGTCACGAGCAGTACTTC. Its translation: CASSSSTSHEQYF.